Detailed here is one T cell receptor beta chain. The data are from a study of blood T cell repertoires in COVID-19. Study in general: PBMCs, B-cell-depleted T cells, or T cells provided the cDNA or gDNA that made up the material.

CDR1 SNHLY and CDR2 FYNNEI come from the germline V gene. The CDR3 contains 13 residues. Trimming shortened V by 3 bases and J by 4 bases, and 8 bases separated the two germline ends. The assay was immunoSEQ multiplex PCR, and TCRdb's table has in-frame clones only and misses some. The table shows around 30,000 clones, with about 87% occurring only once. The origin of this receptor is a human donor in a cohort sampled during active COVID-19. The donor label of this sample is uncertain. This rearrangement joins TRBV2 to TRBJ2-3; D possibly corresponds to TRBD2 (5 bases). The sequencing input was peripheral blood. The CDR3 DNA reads TGTGCCAGCAGTGAGGTCGGGGCAGATACGCAGTATTTT. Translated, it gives CASSEVGADTQYF. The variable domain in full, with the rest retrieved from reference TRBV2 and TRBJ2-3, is EPEVTQTPSHQVTQMGQEVILRCVPISNHLYFYWYRQILGQKVEFLVSFYNNEISEKSEIFDDQFSVERPDGSNFTLKIRSTKLEDSAMYFCASSEVGADTQYFGPGTRLTVL.